This T cell receptor (beta chain) is from a study of blood T cell repertoires in COVID-19. The wider study: PBMCs, B-cell-depleted T cells, or T cells provided the cDNA or gDNA that made up the material.

As originally analysed: Amplifying reference gene primers gave estimates of nucleated cell counts. Generated by immunoSEQ multiplex PCR, the TCRdb table keeps only in-frame clones and is missing some. D and trimming were read from the DNA, whereas the V and J calls and clone size are those reported in that table. The data show hundreds of thousands of clones, with roughly four fifths seen just once and about 4.4% held by the top ten. In germline, CDR1 is SGHNT, CDR2 YYREEE (reference sequence). The V gene lost 9 bases and the J gene lost 5 bases, with 14 bases spanning the gap. The CDR3 sequence is 12 residues long.

The receptor comes from a woman in her 70s with acute or convalescent COVID-19. The sample taken for sequencing was peripheral blood. The V gene is TRBV5-4, the J gene TRBJ2-5, with unresolved D. The CDR3 nucleotides are TGTGCCACGAGTAATTACGCGGAGACCCAGTACTTC. Its protein is CATSNYAETQYF.